This passage covers 15 T cell receptor beta chains from one sample sequenced in a study of T cell responses to AZD1222 COVID-19 vaccine. This table comes from immunoSEQ multiplex PCR, and its TCRdb copy is limited to in-frame clones, with some not included. The table shows around 210,000 clones, with approximately 94% occurring only once. Sample: peripheral blood, taken 28 days after the second dose of the MenACWY control vaccine. Receptors were obtained from an adult who received the MenACWY meningococcal vaccine as a control.

This chain joins TRBV3-1 (or the pseudogene TRBV3-2) and TRBJ1-1; the D gene is possibly TRBD1 (5 bases). CDR1 is LGHDT and CDR2 is YNNKEL in the germline V gene (reference sequence). V was shortened by 5 bases and J by 5 bases, with 18 bases between the two germline ends. The CDR3 has 15 amino acids. The CDR3 nucleotides are TGTGCCAGCAGCATTGGACTCGGGGGGAAGACTGAAGCTTTCTTT. Its translation is CASSIGLGGKTEAFF.

The V and J genes are TRBV7-8 and TRBJ2-3; the D is unclear. This CDR3 region has 20 residues. The germline gives CDR1 SGHVS, CDR2 FQNEAQ. The ends were cut back, 3 bases at V and 0 bases at J, with 25 bases in the middle. The DNA for the CDR3 is TGTGCCAGCAGCTTGAGTTTTACGGGTTGGGGAACCAAAAGCACAGATACGCAGTATTTT. Residues: CASSLSFTGWGTKSTDTQYF.

The chain combines TRBV5-4 with TRBJ2-7, with TRBD2 matching 9 bases. From germline, CDR1 is SGHNT and CDR2 YYREEE (reference sequence). The J segment lost 3 bases and the V segment lost 0 bases, leaving 7 bases of the junction unmatched. This CDR3 has 16 amino acids. CDR3 amino acids: CASSLGGRALNYEQYF. CDR3 bases: TGTGCCAGCAGCTTGGGCGGGAGGGCCCTGAACTACGAGCAGTACTTC. Drawing the rest from reference TRBV5-4 and TRBJ2-7, the complete variable domain is ETGVTQSPTHLIKTRGQQVTLRCSSQSGHNTVSWYQQALGQGPQFIFQYYREEENGRGNFPPRFSGLQFPNYSSELNVNALELDDSALYLCASSLGGRALNYEQYFGPGTRLTVT.

The genes are TRBV19 and TRBJ1-5; no firm D call. The germline V gene encodes CDR1 LNHDA and CDR2 SQIVND (reference sequence). Trimming stripped 6 bases from V and 5 bases from J, with 11 bases between. CDR3 size: 13 residues. The CDR3 nucleotides read TGTGCCAGTAGGGACCTTTGGGATCAGCCCCAGCATTTT. Its protein product is CASRDLWDQPQHF.

The chain recombines TRBV12-3 or TRBV12-4 with TRBJ2-2; D is undetermined. This CDR3 is 12 amino acids long. Trimming pared 7 bases from V and 3 bases from J, leaving 6 bases between. The CDR3 coding sequence is TGTGCCAGCAATGGGGACACCGGGGAGCTGTTTTTT. Translating it yields CASNGDTGELFF.

This clone has only one observation. The CDR3 nucleotides read TGTGCCAGCAGTTGGGACAGGGGTCTGTTTTTT. This codes for CASSWDRGLFF. V gene TRBV28 combines with J gene TRBJ1-4, with TRBD1 matching over 10 bases. This CDR3 has 11 residues. Germline V gives CDR1 MDHEN, CDR2 SYDVKM. V shed 4 bases and J 14 bases; nucleotides not matched to a gene: 1.

V is TRBV27 and J is TRBJ1-1, with 8 nucleotides matching TRBD1. CDR1 is MNHEY and CDR2 is SMNVEV in the germline V gene (reference sequence). This CDR3 has 14 residues. Trimming took 6 bases from V and 1 from J; bases not matched to a gene: 4. The CDR3 DNA is TGTGCCAGCAGGGCCGGGACAGGGAACACTGAAGCTTTCTTT. It specifies CASRAGTGNTEAFF.

The chain combines TRBV28 with TRBJ2-1, with D maybe TRBD2 (6 bases). The CDR3 is 17 amino acids. The V end lost 7 bases, the J end lost 3 bases, and 22 bases lay between the germline ends. Germline V gene sequence: CDR1 MDHEN, CDR2 SYDVKM. CDR3 protein: CASTKEVAGLNYNEQFF. DNA for the CDR3: TGTGCCAGCACCAAGGAGGTGGCGGGATTAAACTACAATGAGCAGTTCTTC.

Concerning this clone: Other DNA sequences in the sample encode the same CDR3. This rearrangement joins TRBV13 to TRBJ2-7; 7 positions match TRBD1. There are 14 residues in the CDR3. V lost 0 bases, J lost 4 bases, and 3 bases stayed unmatched. Germline values: CDR1 PRHDT, CDR2 FYEKMQ (reference sequence). The CDR3 DNA reads as TGTGCCAGCAGCTTAGGCGGGACAGAGTACGAGCAGTACTTC. The encoded protein is CASSLGGTEYEQYF.

This chain joins TRBV11-2 and TRBJ2-5, with 7 bases aligning to TRBD1. The CDR3 has 15 amino acids. Trimming at V came to 3 bases and at J to 5 bases, leaving 9 bases not matched to a gene. Germline-derived CDR1 and CDR2 are SGHAT and FQNNGV. The CDR3 protein is CASSFGDSPGETQYF. CDR3 bases: TGTGCCAGCAGCTTTGGGGACAGCCCGGGGGAGACCCAGTACTTC.

This chain links TRBV9 with TRBJ1-4; no reliable D call. V was pared by 0 bases and J by 6 bases, with 12 bases between. Germline lookup yields CDR1 SGDLS and CDR2 YYNGEE. This CDR3 is built from 15 residues. CDR3 sequence reads: CASSVGFGRDEKLFF. In DNA form, the CDR3 reads TGTGCCAGCAGCGTAGGTTTTGGTCGGGATGAAAAACTGTTTTTT.

The chain is built from TRBV3-1 (or the pseudogene TRBV3-2) and TRBJ2-1; D is possibly TRBD2 (5 bases). The CDR3 spans 12 residues. The germline V gene has CDR1 LGHDT and CDR2 YNNKEL (reference sequence). V was trimmed by 7 bases and J by 9 bases, leaving 13 bases between them. The CDR3 here is CASKLGEGEQFF. The CDR3, as DNA: TGTGCCAGCAAACTCGGCGAGGGTGAGCAGTTCTTC.

The chain is built from TRBV28 and TRBJ2-2, with D unresolved. The V gene lost 2 bases and the J gene lost 5 bases, with 6 bases spanning the gap. The germline V gene encodes CDR1 MDHEN and CDR2 SYDVKM. This CDR3 comprises 13 residues. CDR3 nucleotide sequence: TGTGCCAGCAGTTTACCGGCTACCGGGGAGCTGTTTTTT. Translating it yields CASSLPATGELFF.

The chain recombines TRBV12-3 or TRBV12-4 with TRBJ2-7; the D call may be TRBD1 or TRBD2 (5 bases each). Between the trimmed V and J ends, which lost 6 bases and 5 bases, there was a span of 11 bases. This CDR3 is 12 amino acids long. The CDR3 nucleotides read TGTGCCAGCAGAGGGACGGCCAACGAGCAGTACTTC. This sequence encodes CASRGTANEQYF.

CDR3 loop: CASSEAGQANTGELFF. CDR3 sequence (DNA): TGTGCCAGCAGTGAAGCGGGACAGGCGAACACCGGGGAGCTGTTTTTT. This chain uses TRBV6-1 with TRBJ2-2, with 8 bases that match TRBD1. From germline, CDR1 is MNHNS and CDR2 SASEGT. This CDR3 has 16 amino acids. The ends lost 0 bases at V and 0 bases at J; junction bases unmatched: 0.